Listed below are T cell receptor beta chains from one sample, sequenced in a study of blood T cell repertoires in COVID-19. Profiling relied on immunoSEQ multiplex PCR, and the TCRdb table lists in-frame clones only, not all of them. The sample consists of approximately 68,000 clones, 82% of them appearing once. Input material: peripheral blood. All receptors come from a human donor in a cohort sampled during active COVID-19. The CDR3 runs from the conserved cysteine through the conserved F or W. The D gene is left open where the match is weak. Expanded clones are given a class, and other clones once, few, many or no size at all.

len,d_gene,abundance,j_gene,v_gene,CDR3aa,CDR3nt
14,.,.,TRBJ1-1,TRBV18,CASSPASGSTEAFF,TGTGCCAGCTCACCAGCCAGCGGGAGCACTGAAGCTTTCTTT
13,.,.,TRBJ1-1,TRBV2,CASSEDRGTEAFF,TGTGCCAGCAGTGAAGATCGGGGGACTGAAGCTTTCTTT
15,TRBD1,.,TRBJ2-7,TRBV5-5,CASSFGQGVTYEQYF,TGTGCCAGCAGCTTCGGACAGGGCGTTACCTACGAGCAGTACTTC
14,.,.,TRBJ2-7,TRBV27,CASIPGAGHYEQYF,TGTGCCAGCATTCCAGGTGCCGGCCACTACGAGCAGTACTTC
18,.,.,TRBJ1-3,TRBV7-6,CASSLGSETYYSGNTIYF,TGTGCCAGCAGCTTAGGCTCCGAGACGTACTACTCTGGAAACACCATATATTTT
14,.,once,TRBJ1-5,TRBV7-8,CASSWASGNQPQHF,TGTGCCAGCAGCTGGGCGTCGGGCAATCAGCCCCAGCATTTT
14,TRBD1,few,TRBJ2-2,TRBV11-3,CASSGQGDTGELFF,TGTGCCAGCAGCGGACAGGGGGACACCGGGGAGCTGTTTTTT
13,.,.,TRBJ1-2,TRBV25-1,CASSAQGRNGYTF,TGTGCCAGCAGTGCTCAGGGAAGGAATGGCTACACCTTC
16,TRBD1,.,TRBJ1-3,TRBV7-9,CASSLLGQGDENTIYF,TGTGCCAGCAGTCTCCTCGGACAGGGGGACGAAAACACCATATATTTT
15,.,.,TRBJ1-2,TRBV5-6,CASSLAAAGGYGYTF,TGTGCCAGCAGCTTGGCCGCAGCCGGGGGATATGGCTACACCTTC
13,.,.,TRBJ2-7,TRBV6-5,CASSRGREDEQYF,TGTGCCAGCAGTCGAGGAAGGGAGGACGAGCAGTACTTC
15,TRBD1,.,TRBJ1-5,TRBV7-2,CASSLDRGRNQPQHF,TGTGCCAGCAGCTTAGACAGGGGGCGCAATCAGCCCCAGCATTTT
13,TRBD1,.,TRBJ1-5,TRBV2,CASSGQGSQPQHF,TGTGCCAGCAGTGGACAGGGATCTCAGCCCCAGCATTTT
15,.,.,TRBJ1-4,TRBV19,CASSKDRIVGEKLFF,TGTGCCAGTAGTAAAGACAGGATAGTAGGCGAAAAACTGTTTTTT
15,TRBD2,.,TRBJ2-7,TRBV3-1/TRBV3-2,CASSQVVAGPYEQYF,TGTGCCAGCAGCCAAGTGGTAGCGGGGCCCTACGAGCAGTACTTC
18,.,.,TRBJ1-6,TRBV15,CATSRWNRVEGVNSPLHF,TGTGCCACCAGCAGATGGAACAGGGTAGAGGGTGTGAATTCACCCCTCCACTTT
14,.,.,TRBJ2-6,TRBV4-1,CASSQLFGANVLTF,TGCGCCAGCAGCCAACTTTTTGGGGCCAACGTCCTGACTTTC
14,TRBD1,.,TRBJ2-7,TRBV5-1,CASSFRQGRDEQYF,TGCGCCAGCAGCTTCAGACAGGGGCGGGACGAGCAGTACTTC
14,.,.,TRBJ2-7,TRBV6-1,CASSEQMQAYEQYF,TGTGCCAGCAGTGAACAAATGCAGGCCTACGAGCAGTACTTC
17,.,once,TRBJ1-6,TRBV6-6,CASSPIRGAFSNSPLHF,TGTGCCAGCAGTCCTATACGGGGAGCGTTTAGTAATTCACCCCTCCACTTT
15,.,.,TRBJ2-7,TRBV10-3,CAISESGGASYEQYF,TGTGCCATCAGTGAGTCCGGAGGGGCATCCTACGAGCAGTACTTC
15,.,.,TRBJ2-7,TRBV5-1,CASSSRGGATYEQYF,TGCGCCAGCAGCTCCCGAGGGGGGGCGACCTACGAGCAGTACTTC
13,TRBD1,.,TRBJ1-1,TRBV7-2,CASSFNRGGMAFF,TGTGCCAGCAGCTTTAACAGGGGAGGAATGGCTTTCTTT
13,.,few,TRBJ2-5,TRBV30,CACPRASGETQYF,TGTGCCTGCCCCAGGGCAAGCGGGGAGACCCAGTACTTC
12,.,many,TRBJ1-3,TRBV9,CASSEDTKTIYF,TGTGCCAGCAGCGAGGACACTAAAACCATATATTTT
16,TRBD2,.,TRBJ2-7,TRBV6-6,CASSYSPSGVSYEQYF,TGTGCCAGCAGTTATTCGCCTAGCGGGGTTTCCTACGAGCAGTACTTC